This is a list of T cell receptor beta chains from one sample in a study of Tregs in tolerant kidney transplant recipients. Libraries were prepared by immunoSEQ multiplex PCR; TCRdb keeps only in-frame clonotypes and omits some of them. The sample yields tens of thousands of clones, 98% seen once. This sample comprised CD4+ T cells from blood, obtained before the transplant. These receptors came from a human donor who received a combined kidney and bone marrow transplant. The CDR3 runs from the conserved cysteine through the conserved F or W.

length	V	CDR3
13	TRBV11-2	CASSSGTAYGYTF
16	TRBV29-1	CSTRSLGGTQYNEQFF
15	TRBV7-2	CASSPVGGSNYGYTF
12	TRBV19	CASSISGETQYF
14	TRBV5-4	CASSGGDRHSPLHF
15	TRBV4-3	CASSQTYRENTEAFF
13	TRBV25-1	CASSELGVRGMYF
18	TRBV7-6	CASSYGTSGVPGGNEQFF
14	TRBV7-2	CASSLASRGIGQYF
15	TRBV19	CASSIDQTFPDTQYF
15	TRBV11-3	CASSPRQGANTEAFF
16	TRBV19	CASSRRDAINDQPQHF
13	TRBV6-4	CASSLSGDNEQFF
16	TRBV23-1	CASSRLGQYSNQPQHF
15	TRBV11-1	CASSKFGQLNTEAFF
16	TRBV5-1	CASSALTSGGSDTQYF
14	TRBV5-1	CASSFDGINYGYTF
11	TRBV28	CATQGDSPLHF
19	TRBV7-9	CASSLAWALAGATGHEQYF
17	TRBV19	CARRRDSLDLETYEQYF
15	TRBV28	CASTTGGNPLLEQYF
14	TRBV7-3	CASSLMGSIETQYF
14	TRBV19	CASSISGRQETQYF
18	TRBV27	CASSLLLAGGPDWDTQYF
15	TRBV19	CASGKWTNDRGTIYF
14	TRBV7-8	CASSSGLPNTEAFF